A selection of T cell receptor beta chains follows, all from one sample in a study of cytomegalovirus exposure and HLA in healthy donors. Repertoires were generated with immunoSEQ multiplex PCR, while TCRdb's copy carries only in-frame clones and drops some. The sample has 100,000 to 150,000 clones; around 77% are singletons. The source material was PBMCs. These receptors came from a woman aged 60 to 75 in good health and CMV-seronegative. Each CDR3 is given with its conserved first and last residue. The D gene is left open where the match is weak. A row's size may be missing; if present it is once, few, many or a size class.

CASSQASGVREQYF	TGTGCCAGCAGCCAAGCTAGCGGGGTGCGCGAGCAGTACTTC	TRBD2	TRBV4-2	TRBJ2-7	.
CASITIGVTEAFF	TGTGCCAGCATTACTATAGGGGTCACTGAAGCTTTCTTT	.	TRBV6-1	TRBJ1-1	.
CASSEGTYQPQHF	TGCGCCAGCAGCGAGGGTACCTACCAGCCCCAGCATTTT	.	TRBV5-1	TRBJ1-5	.
CASSRDNGDEKLFF	TGTGCCAGCAGCCGGGACAATGGGGATGAAAAACTGTTTTTT	.	TRBV11-2	TRBJ1-4	.
CASSRERGPNTGELFF	TGTGCCAGCAGCCGCGAGAGAGGCCCGAACACCGGGGAGCTGTTTTTT	.	TRBV25-1	TRBJ2-2	.
CATSRGLDAGQYF	TGTGCCACCAGCAGAGGACTTGATGCTGGGCAGTACTTC	.	TRBV15	TRBJ2-7	.
CSVVNYNEQFF	TGCAGCGTTGTCAATTACAATGAGCAGTTCTTC	.	TRBV29-1	TRBJ2-1	.
CAISGLGAGNTIYF	TGTGCCATCAGTGGGTTAGGAGCTGGAAACACCATATATTTT	.	TRBV10-3	TRBJ1-3	.
CASSSTGTSGRRGEQFF	TGTGCCAGCAGCTCAACGGGGACTAGCGGGAGAAGGGGTGAGCAGTTCTTC	TRBD2	TRBV7-3	TRBJ2-1	once
CASSRRLAGVELVQFF	TGTGCCAGCAGCCGCAGACTAGCGGGGGTAGAATTAGTGCAGTTCTTC	TRBD2	TRBV4-2	TRBJ2-1	.
CASSPSGGASREQFF	TGTGCCAGCAGCCCAAGCGGGGGGGCTTCCCGAGAGCAGTTCTTC	TRBD2	TRBV9	TRBJ2-1	few
CASGGRPSNEKLFF	TGTGCCAGCGGAGGGAGGCCCAGTAATGAAAAACTGTTTTTT	.	TRBV28	TRBJ1-4	once
CASSLEVGTDTQYF	TGCGCCAGCAGCTTGGAAGTAGGCACAGATACGCAGTATTTT	.	TRBV5-1	TRBJ2-3	.
CASVPLTSISYEQYF	TGTGCTAGTGTCCCCCTGACTAGTATTTCCTACGAGCAGTACTTC	.	TRBV12-5	TRBJ2-7	few
CASREGLMEKLFF	TGTGCCAGTCGGGAGGGCTTGATGGAAAAACTGTTTTTT	.	TRBV2	TRBJ1-4	.
CTSSPGGWGTDTQYF	TGCACCAGCAGCCCAGGGGGCTGGGGCACAGATACGCAGTATTTT	.	TRBV1	TRBJ2-3	once
CSSSSLTASGNTIYF	TGTTCCAGCAGCTCCTTGACAGCCTCTGGAAACACCATATATTTT	.	TRBV7-9	TRBJ1-3	.
CASSLVGQATNEKLFF	TGCGCCAGCAGCTTGGTAGGACAGGCGACTAATGAAAAACTGTTTTTT	TRBD1	TRBV5-1	TRBJ1-4	.